The T cell receptor (beta chain) under discussion was sequenced for a study of human T cells and chemical hapten exposure. Across the study: The scalp of each patient received a weekly diphenylcyclopropenone dose for the full roughly 24-week study.

For the library, individual cDNA molecules each received unique molecular identifiers. TCRdb re-called the RACE reads through MiXCR, storing one row per CDR3 protein. The table lists around 200,000 distinct CDR3 sequences, 20% to 25% of them singletons, with about 2.3% in the top ten. As for time point: patch test 3, about 24 weeks after DPC sensitization. Treatment specified: therapeutic diphenylcyclopropenone sensitization with weekly scalp DPC. The sample in question was whole blood, obtained in connection with sensitization to the hapten diphenylcyclopropenone (DPC). The TCR comes from a woman between 35 and 50 years old with alopecia areata. Some clones in this sample may be carry-over from other donors' samples.

CDR3 nucleotide sequence: TGTGCCAGCAGAGCCCCGGGGATGGACTGGAAAAACATTCAGTACTTC. The encoded protein is CASRAPGMDWKNIQYF. The chain has TRBV28 and TRBJ2-4; a possible D gene is TRBD2 (5 bases). V was clipped by 6 bases and J by 4 bases, with 19 bases between them. Germline-derived CDR1 and CDR2 are MDHEN and SYDVKM. The CDR3 runs to 16 residues.